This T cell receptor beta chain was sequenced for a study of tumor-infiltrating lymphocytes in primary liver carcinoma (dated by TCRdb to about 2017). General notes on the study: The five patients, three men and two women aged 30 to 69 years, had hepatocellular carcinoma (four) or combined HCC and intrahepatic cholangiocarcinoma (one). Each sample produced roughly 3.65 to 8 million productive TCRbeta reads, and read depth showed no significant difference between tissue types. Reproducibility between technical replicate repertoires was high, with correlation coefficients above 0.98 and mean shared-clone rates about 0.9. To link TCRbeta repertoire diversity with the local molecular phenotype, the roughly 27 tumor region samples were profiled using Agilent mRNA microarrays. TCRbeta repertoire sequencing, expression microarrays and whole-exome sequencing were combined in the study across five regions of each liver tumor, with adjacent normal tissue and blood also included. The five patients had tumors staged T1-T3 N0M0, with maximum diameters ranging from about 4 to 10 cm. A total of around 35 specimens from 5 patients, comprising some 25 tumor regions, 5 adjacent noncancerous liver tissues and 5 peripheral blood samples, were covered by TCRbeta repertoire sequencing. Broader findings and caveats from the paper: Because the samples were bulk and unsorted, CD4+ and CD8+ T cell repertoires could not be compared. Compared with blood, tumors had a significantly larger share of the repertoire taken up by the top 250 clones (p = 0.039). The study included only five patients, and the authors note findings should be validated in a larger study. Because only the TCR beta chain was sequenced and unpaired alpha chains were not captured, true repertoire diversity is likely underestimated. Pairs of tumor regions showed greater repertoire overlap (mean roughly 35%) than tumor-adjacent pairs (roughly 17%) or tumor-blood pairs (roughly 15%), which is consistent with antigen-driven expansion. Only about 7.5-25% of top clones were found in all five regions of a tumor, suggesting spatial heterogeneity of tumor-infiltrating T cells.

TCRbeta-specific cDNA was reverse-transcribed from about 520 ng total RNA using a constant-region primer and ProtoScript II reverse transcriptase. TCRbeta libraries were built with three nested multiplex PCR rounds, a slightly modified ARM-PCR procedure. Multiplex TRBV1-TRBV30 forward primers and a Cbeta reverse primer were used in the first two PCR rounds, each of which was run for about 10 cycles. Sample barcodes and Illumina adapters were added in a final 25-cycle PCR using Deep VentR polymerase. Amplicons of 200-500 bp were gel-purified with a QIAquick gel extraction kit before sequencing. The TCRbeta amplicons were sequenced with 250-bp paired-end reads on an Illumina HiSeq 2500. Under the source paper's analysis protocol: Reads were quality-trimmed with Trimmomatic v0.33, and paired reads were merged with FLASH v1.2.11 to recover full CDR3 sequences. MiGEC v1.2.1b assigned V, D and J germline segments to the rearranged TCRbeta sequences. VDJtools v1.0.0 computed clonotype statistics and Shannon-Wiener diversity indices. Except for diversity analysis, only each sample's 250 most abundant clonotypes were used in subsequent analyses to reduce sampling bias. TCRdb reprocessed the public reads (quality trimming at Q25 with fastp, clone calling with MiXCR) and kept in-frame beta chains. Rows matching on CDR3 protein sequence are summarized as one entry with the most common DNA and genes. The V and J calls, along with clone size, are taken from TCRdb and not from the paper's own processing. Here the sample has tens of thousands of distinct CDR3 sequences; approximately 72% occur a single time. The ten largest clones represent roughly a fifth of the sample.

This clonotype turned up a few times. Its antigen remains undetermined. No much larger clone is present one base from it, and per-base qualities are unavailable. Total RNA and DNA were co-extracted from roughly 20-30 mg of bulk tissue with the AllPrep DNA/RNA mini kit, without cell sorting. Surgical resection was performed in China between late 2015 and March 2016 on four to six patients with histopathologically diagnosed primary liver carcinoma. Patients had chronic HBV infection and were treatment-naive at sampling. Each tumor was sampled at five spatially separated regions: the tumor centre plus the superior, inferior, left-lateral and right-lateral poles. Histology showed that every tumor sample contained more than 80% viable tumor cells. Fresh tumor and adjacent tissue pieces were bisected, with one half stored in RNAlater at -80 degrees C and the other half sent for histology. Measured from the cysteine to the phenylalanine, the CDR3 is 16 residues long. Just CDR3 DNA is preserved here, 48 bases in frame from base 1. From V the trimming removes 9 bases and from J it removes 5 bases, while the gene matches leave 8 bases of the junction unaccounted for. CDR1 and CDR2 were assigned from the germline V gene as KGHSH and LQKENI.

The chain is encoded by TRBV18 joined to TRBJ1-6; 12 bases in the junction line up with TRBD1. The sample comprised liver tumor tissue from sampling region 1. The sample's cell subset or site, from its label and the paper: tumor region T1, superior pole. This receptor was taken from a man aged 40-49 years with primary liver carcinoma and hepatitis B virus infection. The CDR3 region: CARSRGTGGDNSPLHF. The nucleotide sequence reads TGTGCCAGGTCCCGAGGGACAGGGGGCGATAATTCACCCCTCCACTTT. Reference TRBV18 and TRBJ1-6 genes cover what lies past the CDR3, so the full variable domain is NAGVMQNPRHLVRRRGQEARLRCSPMKGHSHVYWYRQLPEEGLKFMVYLQKENIIDESGMPKERFSAEFPKEGPSILRIQQVVRGDSAAYFCARSRGTGGDNSPLHFGNGTRLTVT.